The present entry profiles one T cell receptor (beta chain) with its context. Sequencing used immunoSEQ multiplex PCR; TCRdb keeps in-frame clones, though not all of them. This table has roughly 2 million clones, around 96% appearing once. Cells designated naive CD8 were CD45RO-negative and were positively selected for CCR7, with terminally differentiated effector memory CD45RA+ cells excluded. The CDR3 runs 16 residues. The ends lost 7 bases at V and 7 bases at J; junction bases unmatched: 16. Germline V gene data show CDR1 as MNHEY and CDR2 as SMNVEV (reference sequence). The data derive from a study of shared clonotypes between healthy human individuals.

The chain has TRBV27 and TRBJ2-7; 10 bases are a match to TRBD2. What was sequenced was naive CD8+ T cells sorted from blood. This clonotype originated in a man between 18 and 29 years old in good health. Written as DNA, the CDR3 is TGTGCCAGCAACCCTACGGGGCTAGCGGGAGTTTGGGAGCAGTACTTC. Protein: CASNPTGLAGVWEQYF.